Listed below are T cell receptor beta chains from one sample, sequenced in a study of control samples from healthy donors and cancer patients. TCRdb's copy holds only in-frame clones and misses some; the assay was immunoSEQ multiplex PCR. The repertoire has approximately 86,000 clones, roughly 86% of them found once; the top ten carry over 20%. The sequencing sample was made of blood. The origin of the receptors is a man aged 25 to 40 in good health. Both conserved end residues are part of each CDR3. The D gene is left open where the match is weak. Expanded clones are given a class, and other clones once, few, many or no size at all.

d_call	v_call	clone_size	cdr3_length	j_call	cdr3_aa	cdr3_nt
TRBD2	TRBV6-1	-	18	TRBJ2-3	CASSDYSGGAGSTDTQYF	TGTGCCAGCAGTGATTATAGCGGGGGGGCCGGAAGCACAGATACGCAGTATTTT
-	TRBV5-6	-	14	TRBJ2-7	CASSLAGFSSEQYF	TGTGCCAGCAGCTTGGCAGGGTTCTCTAGCGAGCAGTACTTC
-	TRBV5-1	-	15	TRBJ2-3	CASSFGGQSTDTQYF	TGCGCCAGCAGCTTCGGCGGACAGAGCACAGATACGCAGTATTTT
-	TRBV2	-	15	TRBJ2-3	CASSEQRGDRDTQYF	TGTGCCAGCAGTGAACAGCGGGGGGACAGGGATACGCAGTATTTT
-	TRBV27	-	13	TRBJ1-1	CASSLSRNTEAFF	TGTGCCAGCAGTTTATCCAGGAACACTGAAGCTTTCTTT
TRBD2	TRBV27	-	16	TRBJ2-5	CASSPGLAGLWETQYF	TGTGCCAGCAGTCCGGGACTAGCGGGGTTATGGGAGACCCAGTACTTC
TRBD2	TRBV11-2	-	14	TRBJ2-5	CASQTRGSQETQYF	TGTGCCAGCCAAACGCGGGGGTCGCAAGAGACCCAGTACTTC
-	TRBV6-5	-	15	TRBJ1-4	CASCHLGGAGEKLFF	TGTGCCAGCTGCCATTTGGGGGGTGCAGGGGAAAAACTGTTTTTT
-	TRBV2	-	14	TRBJ2-1	CASSGGASYNEQFF	TGTGCCAGCAGTGGCGGGGCTTCCTACAATGAGCAGTTCTTC
-	TRBV12-3/TRBV12-4	-	13	TRBJ1-4	CASSEQGFEKLFF	TGTGCCAGCAGCGAACAGGGTTTCGAAAAACTGTTTTTT
TRBD1	TRBV2	-	16	TRBJ2-5	CASSSTRDRVSETQYF	TGTGCCAGCAGTTCCACCCGGGACAGGGTGTCGGAGACCCAGTACTTC
-	TRBV6-5	-	14	TRBJ1-3	CASSPTNLGNTIYF	TGTGCCAGCAGCCCAACAAATTTGGGAAACACCATATATTTT
-	TRBV5-1	-	14	TRBJ2-6	CASSLDPGANVLTF	TGCGCCAGCAGCTTGGATCCGGGGGCCAACGTCCTGACTTTC
TRBD1	TRBV24-1	once	17	TRBJ1-5	CATSEIQGAGSNQPQHF	TGTGCCACCAGTGAGATCCAGGGGGCGGGTAGCAATCAGCCCCAGCATTTT
TRBD2	TRBV4-1	-	17	TRBJ2-3	CASSRTSGGVSTDTQYF	TGCGCCAGCAGCCGGACTAGCGGGGGGGTGAGCACAGATACGCAGTATTTT
TRBD2	TRBV24-1	-	17	TRBJ2-3	CATSGLAGGPGTDTQYF	TGTGCCACCAGTGGGCTAGCGGGGGGGCCAGGCACAGATACGCAGTATTTT
-	TRBV7-6	-	15	TRBJ2-3	CASSSPGKETDTQYF	TGTGCCAGCAGCTCCCCGGGAAAGGAGACAGATACGCAGTATTTT
TRBD1	TRBV7-9	-	15	TRBJ1-4	CASSSQDRGPEKLFF	TGTGCCAGCAGCTCCCAGGATAGGGGGCCGGAAAAACTGTTTTTT
-	TRBV18	-	16	TRBJ1-5	CASSPPGQRGNQPQHF	TGTGCCAGCTCACCACCGGGCCAGCGAGGCAATCAGCCCCAGCATTTT
-	TRBV7-4	few	16	TRBJ1-6	CASSPSTRSYNSPLHF	TGTGCCAGCAGCCCAAGCACCCGCTCCTATAATTCACCCCTCCACTTT
TRBD1	TRBV6-4	-	15	TRBJ2-2	CATRDRESDTGELFF	TGTGCCACCCGGGACAGGGAATCGGACACCGGGGAGCTGTTTTTT
-	TRBV6-1	-	17	TRBJ2-3	CASSESRRVGPPDTQYF	TGTGCCAGCAGTGAGAGTAGGAGGGTGGGACCCCCAGATACGCAGTATTTT
-	TRBV7-9	-	16	TRBJ2-7	CASSSTWGDRIYEQYF	TGTGCCAGCAGCTCAACTTGGGGTGACAGAATCTACGAGCAGTACTTC
-	TRBV19	-	15	TRBJ1-1	CASSPSLDEDTEAFF	TGTGCCAGTAGTCCCTCCCTTGACGAGGACACTGAAGCTTTCTTT
-	TRBV30	-	13	TRBJ1-1	CAWTLTGNTEAFF	TGTGCCTGGACCCTGACAGGGAACACTGAAGCTTTCTTT
TRBD2	TRBV3-1/TRBV3-2	-	17	TRBJ2-1	CASSQNGGGTSPGEQFF	TGTGCCAGCAGCCAAAACGGAGGGGGGACTAGCCCGGGTGAGCAGTTCTTC
-	TRBV5-4	-	14	TRBJ2-4	CASSLGGTRDIQYF	TGTGCCAGCAGCTTGGGCGGCACTAGGGACATTCAGTACTTC
TRBD1	TRBV11-2	-	15	TRBJ1-5	CASSTTGASNQPQHF	TGTGCCAGCAGCACCACAGGGGCGAGCAATCAGCCCCAGCATTTT
-	TRBV10-2	few	15	TRBJ2-5	CASSGADREVETQYF	TGCGCCAGCAGTGGGGCCGACAGGGAGGTCGAGACCCAGTACTTC
-	TRBV5-1	-	13	TRBJ1-5	CASSLAGNQPQHF	TGCGCCAGCAGCTTGGCAGGGAACCAGCCCCAGCATTTT
TRBD2	TRBV30	-	14	TRBJ2-7	CAWSWGTSGYEQYF	TGTGCCTGGAGTTGGGGGACTAGCGGCTACGAGCAGTACTTC
TRBD1	TRBV27	-	16	TRBJ2-6	CASSFTGGSGANVLTF	TGTGCCAGCAGTTTTACAGGGGGCTCTGGGGCCAACGTCCTGACTTTC
TRBD2	TRBV5-1	-	15	TRBJ2-1	CASSLASGEYNEQFF	TGCGCCAGCAGCTTGGCTAGCGGGGAGTACAATGAGCAGTTCTTC
TRBD1	TRBV6-5	-	14	TRBJ2-4	CASRQGRQKNIQYF	TGTGCCAGCCGACAGGGACGGCAAAAAAACATTCAGTACTTC
TRBD1	TRBV2	-	12	TRBJ1-2	CASSFTGDGYTF	TGTGCCAGCAGTTTTACAGGGGATGGCTACACCTTC